The rows below give T cell receptor beta chains drawn from one sample of a study of cytomegalovirus exposure and HLA in healthy donors. Generated by immunoSEQ multiplex PCR, the TCRdb table keeps only in-frame clones and is missing some. The sample carries 110,000 to 150,000 clones, over 55% recorded once. Sequencing was done on a sample of PBMCs. The receptors here all came from a man aged 40-50 years in good health and CMV-seronegative. The CDR3 runs from the conserved cysteine through the conserved F or W. Fields, in order: V gene, D gene, clone size, J gene, CDR3 protein, CDR3 DNA. The D gene is left open where the match is weak. A clone size is listed for some rows: how often the clone was seen (once, few, many), or a class if it is expanded.

>TRBV6-1|TRBD1|-|TRBJ2-1
CASSGLGGSEQFF
TGTGCCAGCAGTGGTTTAGGGGGCAGTGAGCAGTTCTTC
>TRBV13|TRBD1|-|TRBJ2-5
CASSFRPRTGGKETQYF
TGTGCCAGCAGCTTTAGGCCCCGGACAGGGGGGAAAGAGACCCAGTACTTC
>TRBV19|TRBD1|-|TRBJ2-7
CASSVYHRGQGFSYEQYF
TGTGCCAGTAGTGTGTACCACAGGGGACAGGGGTTCTCCTACGAGCAGTACTTC
>TRBV7-2|-|once|TRBJ2-7
CASSLASGLIGPSIVEQYF
TGTGCCAGCAGCTTAGCTTCAGGTCTCATAGGCCCCAGCATTGTGGAGCAGTACTTC
>TRBV18|TRBD1|-|TRBJ1-2
CASSPGQGANYGYTF
TGTGCCAGCTCACCCGGACAGGGGGCTAACTATGGCTACACCTTC
>TRBV5-6|-|few|TRBJ1-1
CASSLVRTEAFF
TGTGCCAGCAGCTTGGTTCGCACTGAAGCTTTCTTT
>TRBV6-6|-|-|TRBJ2-2
CASSYLLQGLAGELFF
TGTGCCAGCAGTTACCTTCTTCAGGGTCTCGCCGGGGAGCTGTTTTTT
>TRBV9|TRBD1|-|TRBJ2-7
CASSSRTGGYEQYF
TGTGCCAGCAGCTCCCGGACAGGGGGCTACGAGCAGTACTTC
>TRBV19|-|-|TRBJ2-1
CASSTRTSNEQFF
TGTGCCAGTAGTACCCGCACCAGCAATGAGCAGTTCTTC
>TRBV27|-|-|TRBJ1-6
CASSSVQGSGSPLHF
TGTGCCAGCAGTTCAGTACAGGGCTCGGGTTCACCCCTCCACTTT
>TRBV9|-|-|TRBJ1-2
CASSVVGGNYGYTF
TGTGCCAGCAGCGTAGTCGGCGGTAACTATGGCTACACCTTC